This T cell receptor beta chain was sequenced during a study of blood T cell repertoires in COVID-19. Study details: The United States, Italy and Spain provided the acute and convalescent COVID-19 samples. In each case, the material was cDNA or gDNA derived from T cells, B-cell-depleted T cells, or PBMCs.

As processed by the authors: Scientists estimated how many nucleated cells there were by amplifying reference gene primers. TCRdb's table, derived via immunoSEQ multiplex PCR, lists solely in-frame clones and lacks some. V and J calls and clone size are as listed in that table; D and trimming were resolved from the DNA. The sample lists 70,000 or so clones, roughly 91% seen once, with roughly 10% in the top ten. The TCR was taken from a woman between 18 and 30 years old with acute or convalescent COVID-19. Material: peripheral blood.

The DNA for the CDR3 is TGTGCCAGCAGTTGGAGGGCTGGTACCTACGAGCAGTACTTC. Its translation: CASSWRAGTYEQYF. The chain is built from TRBV2 and TRBJ2-7, with D possibly matching TRBD2 (6 bases). The V end lost 5 bases, the J end lost 2 bases, and 13 bases lay between the germline ends. This CDR3 region has 14 residues. Germline assignment: CDR1 SNHLY and CDR2 FYNNEI.